The 11 T cell receptor beta chains given below trace back to one sample, sequenced in a study of T cells in Graves' hyperthyroidism and ophthalmopathy. It was RNA transcripts that yielded the amplified TCR beta CDR3 regions. RT-PCR in the first round (using the HTBI primer set) targeted the TCR CDR3. TCRdb reanalysed the multiplex PCR reads using MiXCR and keeps one entry per CDR3 protein. The sample includes more than 300,000 distinct CDR3 sequences, over 10% seen only once; the top ten take around 9.2%. The specimen was blood. These receptors were collected from a woman younger than 35 with Graves' hyperthyroidism.

This clonotype was seen at least ten times. This CDR3 reads CASRKGDTEAFF. The CDR3 DNA is TGCGCCAGCAGAAAAGGGGACACTGAAGCTTTCTTT. This chain uses TRBV5-1 with TRBJ1-1; D possibly corresponds to TRBD1 (5 bases). The CDR3 sequence is 12 residues long. Trimming removed 5 bases from V and 3 bases from J, with 8 bases in between. The germline V gene encodes CDR1 SGHRS and CDR2 YFSETQ.

This clonotype was seen repeatedly, ten times or more. The V call is TRBV28, the J call TRBJ2-7; maybe TRBD1 (5 bases). Germline V gives CDR1 MDHEN, CDR2 SYDVKM. The CDR3 totals 16 residues. V gave up 8 bases and J gave up 0 bases, with 20 bases separating them. The CDR3 DNA follows: TGTGCCAGCGCCCGCCAAGGGGTCTATTCCTCCTACGAGCAGTACTTC. This sequence encodes CASARQGVYSSYEQYF.

This clonotype was recorded at least ten times. The V and J genes are TRBV19 and TRBJ2-1; 7 bases align to TRBD2. V was clipped by 5 bases and J by 9 bases; unmatched bases: 7. CDR1 and CDR2 from the germline V gene are LNHDA and SQIVND (reference sequence). The CDR3 sequence is 13 residues long. The CDR3 spells CASSPFREGEQFF. In DNA, the CDR3 is TGTGCCAGTAGTCCCTTTAGGGAGGGTGAGCAGTTCTTC.

The CDR3 here is CSVAGTRGEQFF. CDR3 nucleotides: TGCAGCGTTGCTGGGACTAGAGGTGAGCAGTTCTTC. V gene TRBV29-1 combines with J gene TRBJ2-1; 8 nucleotides line up with TRBD2. The V gene end was trimmed by 4 bases and the J gene end by 9 bases; junction bases not matched to a gene: 5. Germline-derived CDR1 and CDR2 are SQVTM and ANQGSEA. This CDR3 spans 12 amino acids.

The chain uses TRBV7-8 and TRBJ2-1; weak D call: TRBD2 (7 bases). Per the germline V gene, CDR1 is SGHVS and CDR2 is FQNEAQ. V was trimmed by 7 bases and J by 6 bases, leaving 19 bases between them. The CDR3 is made up of 15 amino acids. CDR3 amino acids: CASTGTGRAINEQFF. CDR3 DNA: TGTGCCAGCACCGGAACAGGGAGGGCGATCAATGAGCAGTTCTTC.

The gene calls are TRBV19 and TRBJ2-3; D might be TRBD2 (6 bases). V lost 4 bases, J lost 2 bases, and 7 bases lay in between. This CDR3 has 13 amino acids. Germline CDR1 reads LNHDA; CDR2 reads SQIVND (reference sequence). CDR3 amino acids: CASSTGVTDTQYF. For the CDR3, the DNA is TGTGCCAGTAGTACGGGGGTCACAGATACGCAGTATTTT.

This clonotype was observed a handful of times. The chain has TRBV14 and TRBJ1-1, with a tentative D call TRBD1 (5 bases). Trimming pared 1 base from V and 10 bases from J, leaving 16 bases between. CDR3 size: 14 residues. Germline CDR1 is SGHDN and CDR2 is FVKESK. CDR3 bases: TGTGCCAGCAGCCAAGGTAGGGACTGGGGAGGAGCTTTCTTT. It translates to CASSQGRDWGGAFF.

This clonotype was seen repeatedly, ten times or more. The chain employs TRBV12-3 or TRBV12-4 and TRBJ1-5; no clear D gene. With 5 bases removed from V and 0 bases from J, the gap between germline ends came to 11 bases. CDR3 length equals 15 residues. This CDR3 reads CASSPPGYSNQPQHF. DNA for the CDR3: TGTGCCAGCAGTCCCCCGGGGTATAGCAATCAGCCCCAGCATTTT.

This clonotype has ten or more counts. V gene TRBV5-1 combines with J gene TRBJ1-1; D is perhaps TRBD1 (5 bases). The CDR3 runs 16 residues. CDR1 and CDR2 from the germline V gene are SGHRS and YFSETQ. The V end lost 3 bases, the J end lost 1 base, and 16 bases lay between the germline ends. The CDR3 here is CASSSSTLTGNTEAFF. DNA of the CDR3: TGCGCCAGCAGCTCGTCGACCCTAACAGGGAACACTGAAGCTTTCTTT.

This clonotype occurred many times. The chain carries TRBV27 and TRBJ2-1, with 10 bases that match TRBD2. Germline trimming cut 4 bases from V and 2 bases from J; bases unmatched to any gene: 5. Germline-derived CDR1 and CDR2 are MNHEY and SMNVEV (reference sequence). This CDR3 spans 16 amino acids. The CDR3 DNA is TGTGCCAGCAGTTCTGGGACTAGCGAGGCCTACAATGAGCAGTTCTTC. Encoded protein: CASSSGTSEAYNEQFF.

This clonotype was seen repeatedly, ten times or more. The J gene is TRBJ2-3, the V gene TRBV12-3 or TRBV12-4, with D tentatively TRBD2 (7 bases). The V end lost 4 bases, the J end lost 2 bases, and 16 bases lay between the germline ends. There are 16 residues in the CDR3. The CDR3, as DNA: TGTGCCAGCAGTTACACACAGGGAGGGAACACAGATACGCAGTATTTT. The encoded protein is CASSYTQGGNTDTQYF.